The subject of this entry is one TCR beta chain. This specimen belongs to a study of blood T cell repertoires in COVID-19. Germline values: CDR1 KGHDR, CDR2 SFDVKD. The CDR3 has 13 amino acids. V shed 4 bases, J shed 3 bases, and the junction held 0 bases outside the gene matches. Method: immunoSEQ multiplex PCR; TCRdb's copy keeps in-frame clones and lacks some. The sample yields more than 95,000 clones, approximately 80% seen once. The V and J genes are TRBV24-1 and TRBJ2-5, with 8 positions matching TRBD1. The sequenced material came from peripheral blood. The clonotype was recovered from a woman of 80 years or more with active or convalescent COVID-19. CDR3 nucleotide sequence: TGTGCCACCAGTGAGGACAGGGAAGAGACCCAGTACTTC. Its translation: CATSEDREETQYF.